Listed here are 30 T cell receptor beta chains from one sample, sequenced in a study of T cells after yellow fever vaccination. TCRdb processed the 5' RACE reads anew with MiXCR; each CDR3 protein has one entry. The table records tens of thousands of distinct CDR3 sequences, about 10% of them present only once. Sample: PBMCs, either bulk or a sorted T-cell subset (CD4+, CD8+, memory, or dextramer-sorted; not recorded which), taken less than 18 days after the first yellow fever vaccination. Receptor source: a man between 18 and 29 years old who received the YFV17D yellow fever vaccine.

The table lists this clonotype with many counts. The rearrangement uses TRBV6-5 and TRBJ1-1, with D perhaps TRBD1 (6 bases). This CDR3 contains 14 residues. CDR1 is MNHEY, CDR2 SVGAGI, per germline. V lost 2 bases and J 6 bases, leaving 13 bases between the germline ends. The CDR3 region has the DNA TGTGCCAGCAGTTACGACAGGTTAAGCGCTGAAGCTTTCTTT. Its protein is CASSYDRLSAEAFF.

This clonotype was counted at least ten times. The chain is built from TRBV28 and TRBJ1-2; tentatively, D is TRBD1 (5 bases). The CDR3 runs 17 residues. V was cut by 4 bases and J by 7 bases, with 25 bases left in between. Germline V lookup: CDR1 MDHEN, CDR2 SYDVKM. The CDR3 bases are TGTGCCAGCAGTTCCCCCGGGGCCTCGGACGGGAGATTTGGCTACACCTTC. Protein: CASSSPGASDGRFGYTF.

The sample holds many counts of this clonotype. V is TRBV4-1 and J is TRBJ1-1, with D tentatively TRBD1 (5 bases). Trimming cost V 3 bases and J 6 bases, with 14 bases left between them. Germline CDR1 is MGHRA and CDR2 is YSYEKL. The CDR3 totals 14 residues. The CDR3 region is CASSQGRGRSEAFF. The CDR3 region has the DNA TGCGCCAGCAGCCAGGGAAGGGGAAGGTCTGAAGCTTTCTTT.

Ten or more counts support this clonotype. CDR3 sequence (DNA): TGCGCCAGCAGCCCAGGACAGGGGGGCGAGCCCCAGCATTTT. Translated: CASSPGQGGEPQHF. The gene calls are TRBV5-1 and TRBJ1-5, with 10 nucleotides matching TRBD1. The V and J ends lost 4 bases and 8 bases, in that order; junction bases with no gene match: 6. The CDR3 is made up of 14 amino acids. Germline V lookup: CDR1 SGHRS, CDR2 YFSETQ.

The chain is built from TRBV7-3 and TRBJ2-7; TRBD1 is a possible D gene (5 bases). V was cut by 2 bases and J by 3 bases, with 11 bases left in between. This CDR3 is 14 amino acids long. Germline V gene data show CDR1 as SGHTA and CDR2 as FQGTGA. The CDR3, as DNA: TGTGCCAGCAGCTTACACCCAGGGCGCTACGAGCAGTACGTC. It translates to CASSLHPGRYEQYV.

This clonotype was picked up many times. This chain joins TRBV28 and TRBJ2-3, with 11 nucleotides matching TRBD2. Germline-derived CDR1 and CDR2 are MDHEN and SYDVKM. V was pared by 2 bases and J by 5 bases, with 0 bases of the junction left unmatched. The CDR3 is made up of 14 amino acids. The CDR3 coding sequence is TGTGCCAGCAGTTTACTAGCGGGGGGAGATACGCAGTATTTT. Protein: CASSLLAGGDTQYF.

This clonotype has ten or more counts. Sequence at one end of the junction differs from germline and may be a read error. The CDR3 here is CASSTLERGHGHF. Here the CDR3 DNA reads TGTGCCAGTAGTACCCTTGAGCGGGGGCATGGACATTTT. V gene TRBV19 combines with J gene TRBJ2-3; 8 bases line up with TRBD2. Per germline, CDR1 LNHDA and CDR2 SQIVND (reference sequence). This CDR3 comprises 13 residues.

The sample holds many counts of this clonotype. The rearrangement uses TRBV5-6 and TRBJ2-5; D is ambiguous. CDR1 and CDR2 (germline): SGHDT, YYEEEE. The V gene lost 7 bases and the J gene lost 7 bases, with 14 bases spanning the gap. The CDR3 loop spans 12 amino acids. This CDR3 reads CASGRTSGTQYF. CDR3 DNA: TGTGCCAGCGGAAGAACTTCGGGGACCCAGTACTTC.

This clonotype was recorded many times. This rearrangement joins TRBV19 to TRBJ1-2; possible D gene TRBD1, 6 bases. V was cut by 7 bases and J by 2 bases, with 14 bases left in between. This CDR3 contains 14 residues. Germline V gene sequence: CDR1 LNHDA, CDR2 SQIVND (reference sequence). CDR3 region: CASMGAGVNYGYTF. CDR3 nucleotides: TGTGCCAGTATGGGGGCAGGGGTAAACTATGGCTACACCTTC.

This clonotype was counted many times. This chain connects TRBV7-2 to TRBJ2-2; tentatively, D is TRBD1 (6 bases). Germline CDR1 SGHTA, CDR2 FQGNSA. V gave up 6 bases and J gave up 5 bases, with 13 bases separating them. CDR3 length equals 14 residues. In nucleotides, the CDR3 is TGTGCCAGCAGTTGGGGGCGAAGGACCGGGGAGCTGTTTTTT. It codes for CASSWGRRTGELFF.

In this sample, this clonotype turned up many times. The chain uses TRBV6-5 and TRBJ1-2; D unresolved. V dropped 2 bases and J dropped 4 bases, with 8 bases sitting between them. The CDR3 runs to 13 residues. Germline assignment: CDR1 MNHEY and CDR2 SVGAGI. The DNA for the CDR3 is TGTGCCAGCAGTTACCGTTCTGCCTATGGCTACACCTTC. It specifies CASSYRSAYGYTF.

Points on this clonotype: A much bigger clone sits one base away, suggesting this may be a read error. This chain uses TRBV4-2 with TRBJ1-4; D is undetermined. This CDR3 is built from 12 residues. The germline CDR1 and CDR2 sequences are LGHNA and YNFKEQ. The chain's CDR3 is CDSSLDGEKLFF. DNA for the CDR3: TGTGACAGCAGCCTGGACGGTGAAAAACTGTTTTTT.

This clonotype was seen ten or more times. CDR3 bases: TGTGCCAGCAGTTACCGGGACGGGTTGAAGAACACTGAAGCTTTCTTT. Amino acid sequence: CASSYRDGLKNTEAFF. This chain links TRBV12-3 or TRBV12-4 with TRBJ1-1; TRBD1 is a possible D gene (5 bases). Trimming took 4 bases from V and 1 from J, leaving 16 bases between them. This CDR3 comprises 16 residues.

This clonotype was seen ten or more times. The J gene is TRBJ2-1, the V gene TRBV20-1; 16 positions match TRBD2. J gave up 4 bases and V 6 bases, and 3 bases lay outside the gene matches. CDR3 size: 15 residues. Germline loops: CDR1 DFQATT, CDR2 SNEGSKA (reference sequence). Written as DNA, the CDR3 is TGCAGTGCCCGGGGACTAGCGGGGGGGTACAATGAGCAGTTCTTC. It codes for CSARGLAGGYNEQFF.

This clonotype has at least ten counts. The junction does not match germline at one end; this may be a read error. The chain links TRBV7-7 to TRBJ2-1; no reliable D call. The CDR3 is made up of 14 amino acids. Germline V gene lookup returns CDR1 SSHAT and CDR2 FNYEAQ (reference sequence). This CDR3 is CASSPSSSYNEQFF. The CDR3 bases are TGTGCTAGCAGCCCCTCCAGCTCCTACAATGAGCAGTTCTTC.

This clonotype was counted many times. This chain uses TRBV20-1 with TRBJ2-3; no firm D call. This CDR3 is built from 14 residues. V was cut by 6 bases and J by 1 base, with 14 bases left in between. Germline V gene lookup returns CDR1 DFQATT and CDR2 SNEGSKA (reference sequence). CDR3 bases: TGCAGTGCCCCGATTCTGGGCGGCACAGATACGCAGTATTTT. Its translation is CSAPILGGTDTQYF.

This clonotype was picked up one time. This may come from a read error, since a much larger clone is one base off. The conserved closing phenylalanine or tryptophan is absent in this CDR3, likely reflecting a read error. In DNA, the CDR3 is TGTGCCAGCAGGGGACTAGCGAACACAGATACGCAGTATATT. Its protein is CASRGLANTDTQYI. The chain has TRBV7-2 and TRBJ2-3; 10 bases are shared with TRBD2. V lost 6 bases and J lost 2; bases outside the gene matches: 2. Germline V CDR1 and CDR2: SGHTA, FQGNSA. This CDR3 comprises 14 residues.

This clonotype was seen many times. This chain links TRBV5-1 with TRBJ2-1; TRBD2 aligns across 9 bases. The length of the CDR3 is 18 residues. Unmatched junction bases numbered 11, after V lost 4 bases and J lost 0 bases. The germline gives CDR1 SGHRS, CDR2 YFSETQ. Written as DNA, the CDR3 is TGCGCCAGCAGCCCGACGATGATAGCGGGGGCCTCCTACAATGAGCAGTTCTTC. Protein product: CASSPTMIAGASYNEQFF.

This clonotype was counted ten times or more. The chain joins TRBV4-1 to TRBJ2-2; TRBD2 aligns across 8 bases. Germline V gene data show CDR1 as MGHRA and CDR2 as YSYEKL. This CDR3 comprises 16 residues. The V gene end was trimmed by 4 bases and the J gene end by 3 bases; junction bases not matched to a gene: 7. CDR3: CASSLLTSVDTGELFF. The CDR3 DNA sequence: TGCGCCAGCAGCCTATTGACTAGCGTTGACACCGGGGAGCTGTTTTTT.

This clonotype was counted ten times or more. This chain uses TRBV5-1 with TRBJ2-7; 16 nucleotides line up with TRBD2. In germline, CDR1 is SGHRS, CDR2 YFSETQ. This CDR3 region has 17 residues. J gave up 0 bases and V 3 bases, and 3 bases lay outside the gene matches. The CDR3 region has the DNA TGCGCCAGCAGCTCCGGGACTAGCGGGGGGGTCTCCTACGAGCAGTACTTC. The encoded protein is CASSSGTSGGVSYEQYF.

This clonotype was observed a single time. A much larger clone lies one base from this, so it may be a read error. The rearrangement joins TRBV29-1 to TRBJ2-3; D tentatively reads TRBD1 or TRBD2 (6 bases each). CDR3 length: 14 amino acids. The germline CDR1 and CDR2 sequences are SQVTM and ANQGSEA. In nucleotides, the CDR3 is TGCAGAGTTGCCGGTTTCGGGGGCGCAGATACGCAGTATTTT. As protein: CRVAGFGGADTQYF.

Ten or more counts support this clonotype. The chain links TRBV7-9 to TRBJ1-1; D is unclear. Germline CDR1 reads SEHNR; CDR2 reads FQNEAQ (reference sequence). CDR3 length: 16 residues. Deletions cut 1 base from V and 4 bases from J, with 16 bases between. The CDR3 DNA follows: TGTGCCAGCAGCTTAGAAGGGTGGTACGGCGGCACTGAAGCTTTCTTT. Its translation is CASSLEGWYGGTEAFF.

This clonotype came up many times. The rearrangement uses TRBV9 and TRBJ2-3, with 7 bases fitting TRBD1. The V and J ends lost 6 bases and 1 base, in that order; junction bases with no gene match: 11. This CDR3 has 16 residues. Germline assignment: CDR1 SGDLS and CDR2 YYNGEE. CDR3 DNA: TGTGCCAGCACCGGGAAGGGGGCAGTGGGCACAGATACGCAGTATTTT. The encoded protein is CASTGKGAVGTDTQYF.

Many counts were recorded for this clonotype. CDR3 DNA sequence: TGCGCCAGCAGCTTGGCAGTCCTAACAAACAATGAGCAGTTCTTC. Its protein is CASSLAVLTNNEQFF. This chain connects TRBV5-1 to TRBJ2-1, with unresolved D. The V end was cut by 0 bases, the J end by 5 bases, with 12 bases between. This CDR3 spans 15 amino acids. Germline V gene sequence: CDR1 SGHRS, CDR2 YFSETQ.

This clonotype was recorded once. This may arise from a read error, as a much more abundant clone is one base away. CDR3 protein: CASSAAGVGSPLHF. DNA for the CDR3: TGTGCCAGCAGTGCGGCAGGGGTCGGTTCACCCCTCCACTTT. The rearrangement links TRBV25-1 to TRBJ1-6; TRBD1 is a possible D gene (6 bases). The V end was cut by 4 bases, the J end by 9 bases, with 13 bases between. From germline, CDR1 is MGHDK and CDR2 SYGVNS. The CDR3 has 14 residues.

This clonotype was observed at least ten times. The rearrangement links TRBV20-1 to TRBJ1-5; D call uncertain. Between the trimmed V and J ends, which lost 5 bases and 6 bases, there was a span of 11 bases. Germline loops: CDR1 DFQATT, CDR2 SNEGSKA (reference sequence). This CDR3 region has 12 residues. CDR3: CSAVEGPQPQHF. In nucleotides, the CDR3 is TGCAGTGCTGTGGAGGGCCCTCAGCCCCAGCATTTT.

This clonotype is medium-sized within its sample. This sequence joins TRBV20-1 and TRBJ2-1; TRBD1 matches at 9 bases. The CDR3 is 15 amino acids. Germline CDR1 and CDR2: DFQATT and SNEGSKA (reference sequence). V shed 0 bases, J shed 3 bases, and the junction held 3 bases outside the gene matches. This CDR3 reads CSARDRDRDYNEQFF. The CDR3 DNA follows: TGCAGTGCTAGAGACCGGGACAGGGACTACAATGAGCAGTTCTTC.

As for this clonotype: This may be a read error: a much more frequent sequence differs by one nucleotide. This chain connects TRBV6-5 to TRBJ2-1, with a possible D match to TRBD1 (6 bases). The CDR3 length is 15 residues. Germline V gene data show CDR1 as MNHEY and CDR2 as SVGAGI. The CDR3 here is CAISSDRTSYNEQFF. DNA for the CDR3: TGTGCCATCAGTTCCGACAGGACCTCTTACAATGAGCAGTTCTTC.

Details on this clonotype: This clone may be a read error of a much larger clone one base away. This chain links TRBV30 with TRBJ1-4; D remains ambiguous. Germline assignment: CDR1 GTSNPN and CDR2 SVGIG (reference sequence). V was shortened by 6 bases and J by 1 base, with 12 bases between the two germline ends. The CDR3 covers 14 residues. The DNA of the CDR3 is TGTGCCTGTAGTTTTCTCGGAACTAATGAAAAACTGTTTTTT. Residues: CACSFLGTNEKLFF.

This clonotype was recorded at least ten times. The CDR3 nucleotides read TGTGCCAGCTCACCACCGGTGTCGACAGCCTATGGCTACACCTTC. Amino acids: CASSPPVSTAYGYTF. The chain carries TRBV18 and TRBJ1-2; weak D call: TRBD1 (5 bases). Trimming left V 0 bases short and J 4 bases short, with 12 bases between. The CDR3 loop spans 15 amino acids. Germline assignment: CDR1 KGHSH and CDR2 LQKENI.